The 18 T cell receptor beta chains below all came from one sample that was sequenced in a study of T-cell reconstitution after alpha-beta-depleted transplantation in children. A TCRbeta library incorporating unique molecular identifiers was prepared. TCRdb reanalysed the PCR reads using MiXCR and keeps one entry per CDR3 protein. The sample lists hundreds of thousands of distinct CDR3 sequences, over 10% seen once, with 2.2% in the top ten. Material: PBMCs, mostly from graft donor cells, obtained 360 days after TCRalphabeta/CD19-depleted stem cell transplant. Receptors originate from a male patient aged 5 to 17 who had a stem cell transplant for acute myeloid leukemia, so the T cells may come from the graft donor.

The chain couples TRBV5-6 to TRBJ1-3; TRBD1 agrees at 7 bases. The CDR3 is 13 amino acids. Germline assignment: CDR1 SGHDT and CDR2 YYEEEE. V was clipped by 3 bases and J by 4 bases; unmatched bases: 1. The CDR3, as DNA: TGTGCCAGCAGCTGGGACAGCGGAAACACCATATATTTT. Protein: CASSWDSGNTIYF. Complete variable domain (other parts from reference TRBV5-6 and TRBJ1-3): DAGVTQSPTHLIKTRGQQVTLRCSPKSGHDTVSWYQQALGQGPQFIFQYYEEEERQRGNFPDRFSGHQFPNYSSELNVNALLLGDSALYLCASSWDSGNTIYFGEGSWLTVV.

This clonotype turned up a few times. The chain employs TRBV25-1 and TRBJ1-1, with D uncertain. Germline V gives CDR1 MGHDK, CDR2 SYGVNS. V lost 5 bases, J lost 4 bases, and 14 bases lay in between. The CDR3 extends over 14 amino acids. CDR3 sequence (DNA): TGTGCCAGCAGTCCGCGGTATTCAGGCACTGAAGCTTTCTTT. Translation gives CASSPRYSGTEAFF.

This clonotype has at least ten counts. J is TRBJ1-1 and V is TRBV28; perhaps TRBD1 as D (5 bases). V lost 6 bases and J lost 1, with 18 bases in between. Germline V lookup: CDR1 MDHEN, CDR2 SYDVKM. This CDR3 contains 16 residues. The CDR3 sequence is CASSFIRGARNTEAFF. CDR3 nucleotides: TGTGCCAGCAGCTTTATCCGAGGGGCGAGGAACACTGAAGCTTTCTTT. Drawing the rest from reference TRBV28 and TRBJ1-1, the complete variable domain is DVKVTQSSRYLVKRTGEKVFLECVQDMDHENMFWYRQDPGLGLRLIYFSYDVKMKEKGDIPEGYSVSREKKERFSLILESASTNQTSMYLCASSFIRGARNTEAFFGQGTRLTVV.

The rearrangement links TRBV3-1 to TRBJ2-7; 10 bases are a match to TRBD2. This CDR3 is built from 16 residues. Per germline, CDR1 LGHDT and CDR2 YNNKEL (reference sequence). Unmatched junction bases numbered 9, after V lost 1 base and J lost 6 bases. This chain's CDR3 is CASSQASGRGAGEQYF. DNA for the CDR3: TGTGCCAGCAGCCAAGCCAGCGGGAGGGGGGCAGGCGAGCAGTACTTC.

This clonotype appeared many times. V gene TRBV7-6 combines with J gene TRBJ2-1; 8 bases match TRBD2. Looked up from germline, CDR1 is SGHVS and CDR2 is FNYEAQ. V was pared by 1 base and J by 7 bases, with 12 bases of the junction left unmatched. The CDR3 is 17 residues long. The CDR3 DNA follows: TGTGCCAGCAGCTTAGTTGGGGCTAGCGGGTGGGGGAATGAGCAGTTCTTC. Protein sequence: CASSLVGASGWGNEQFF.

This clonotype was seen a few times. The rearrangement uses TRBV4-3 and TRBJ2-7; 12 bases are a match to TRBD2. The V gene end was trimmed by 2 bases and the J gene end by 4 bases; junction bases not matched to a gene: 3. Germline CDR1 reads LGHNA; CDR2 reads YSLEER. This CDR3 spans 15 amino acids. The CDR3 sequence: CASSQTTSGRYEQYF. CDR3 coding DNA: TGCGCCAGCAGCCAAACGACTAGCGGGAGATACGAGCAGTACTTC.

Many counts were recorded for this clonotype. This chain connects TRBV3-1 to TRBJ2-7; 8 bases are shared with TRBD1. Losses at the gene ends were 6 bases for V and 5 bases for J; bases not matched to a gene: 6. The CDR3 runs to 13 residues. The germline CDR1 and CDR2 sequences are LGHDT and YNNKEL (reference sequence). CDR3 protein: CASSRTGSNEQYF. CDR3 in DNA: TGTGCCAGCAGTCGGACAGGGAGCAACGAGCAGTACTTC.

Ten or more counts support this clonotype. The rearrangement uses TRBV3-1 and TRBJ2-1, with TRBD1 identical over 8 bases. With 5 bases clipped from V and 2 bases from J, the junction kept 5 bases outside the gene matches. This CDR3 contains 15 residues. Germline CDR1 LGHDT, CDR2 YNNKEL (reference sequence). This chain's CDR3 is CASSSDRATYNEQFF. The CDR3 bases are TGTGCCAGCAGCTCGGACAGGGCGACCTACAATGAGCAGTTCTTC.

The chain joins TRBV28 to TRBJ2-7; 9 bases fit TRBD1. With 7 bases clipped from V and 6 bases from J, the junction kept 19 bases outside the gene matches. Germline CDR1 reads MDHEN; CDR2 reads SYDVKM. This CDR3 has 17 residues. The DNA of the CDR3 is TGTGCCAGCACCGGGACAGGGCGCGCTATTCAACGGCGCGAGCAGTACTTC. Protein sequence: CASTGTGRAIQRREQYF. Based on the CDR3 plus reference TRBV28 and TRBJ2-7, the full variable domain is DVKVTQSSRYLVKRTGEKVFLECVQDMDHENMFWYRQDPGLGLRLIYFSYDVKMKEKGDIPEGYSVSREKKERFSLILESASTNQTSMYLCASTGTGRAIQRREQYFGPGTRLTVT.

This rearrangement joins TRBV23-1 to TRBJ2-1; D might be TRBD2 (7 bases). TRBV23-1 is treated as an ORF (open reading frame) with a function not yet certain. Trimming took off 8 bases at V and 4 bases at J, with 18 bases between the two ends. The CDR3 runs to 15 residues. In nucleotides, the CDR3 is TGCGCCAGCCCTCAGGGGCTAGCGGAGTACAATGAGCAGTTCTTC. Encoded protein: CASPQGLAEYNEQFF.

This clonotype was detected a few times. This sequence joins TRBV9 and TRBJ2-7, with D tentatively TRBD2 (6 bases). The CDR3 runs 14 residues. V lost 3 bases, J lost 7 bases, and 17 bases lay in between. Germline V gene data show CDR1 as SGDLS and CDR2 as YYNGEE. This CDR3 reads CASSGREFSGEQYF. DNA for the CDR3: TGTGCCAGCAGCGGCCGGGAGTTCTCGGGGGAGCAGTACTTC.

The sample holds many counts of this clonotype. The gene calls are TRBV29-1 and TRBJ2-2; D might be TRBD2 (6 bases). From germline, CDR1 is SQVTM and CDR2 ANQGSEA. The V end lost 3 bases, the J end lost 3 bases, and 11 bases lay between the germline ends. The CDR3 extends over 14 amino acids. The CDR3 here is CSVDDGGDTGELFF. The CDR3, as DNA: TGCAGCGTTGATGACGGAGGGGACACCGGGGAGCTGTTTTTT.

This clonotype turned up a few times. V usage is TRBV12-3 or TRBV12-4 and J usage is TRBJ2-7, with 7 positions matching TRBD2. J was trimmed by 2 bases and V by 4 bases; bases with no gene match: 8. The CDR3 has 15 residues. The CDR3 loop is CASSSWDYEPYEQYF. CDR3 bases: TGTGCCAGCAGTTCGTGGGACTACGAACCCTACGAGCAGTACTTC.

The chain is built from TRBV10-3 and TRBJ2-6, with D perhaps matching TRBD1 or TRBD2 (6 bases each). The CDR3 loop spans 18 amino acids. In germline, CDR1 is ENHRY, CDR2 SYGVKD. Trimming took off 3 bases at V and 0 bases at J, with 15 bases between the two ends. Here the CDR3 DNA reads TGTGCCATCAGTGACCCGACAGGAGGGGACTCTGGGGCCAACGTCCTGACTTTC. Amino acid sequence: CAISDPTGGDSGANVLTF.

CDR3 protein: CASSLSPDGKPYNEQFF. In DNA form, the CDR3 reads TGTGCCAGCAGTTTATCCCCGGACGGGAAACCATACAATGAGCAGTTCTTC. The V gene is TRBV27, the J gene TRBJ2-1; TRBD2 might be the D (5 bases). The V gene lost 0 bases and the J gene lost 4 bases, with 16 bases spanning the gap. CDR1 MNHEY and CDR2 SMNVEV come from the germline V gene (reference sequence). CDR3 length: 17 amino acids.

This clonotype has more than one count but fewer than ten. This chain connects TRBV7-2 to TRBJ1-5; TRBD1 matches at 7 bases. The CDR3 loop spans 15 amino acids. V trimming: 6 bases; J trimming: 5 bases; junction bases outside the gene matches: 10. The V gene's germline CDR1 is SGHTA and CDR2 FQGNSA. The CDR3 nucleotides read TGTGCCAGCAGTACCCAGCCGACAGGGTATCAGCCCCAGCATTTT. Its protein product is CASSTQPTGYQPQHF.

J is TRBJ2-3 and V is TRBV7-2, with 10 bases matching TRBD2. This CDR3 is built from 15 residues. V was pared by 7 bases and J by 2 bases, with 6 bases of the junction left unmatched. From germline, CDR1 is SGHTA and CDR2 FQGNSA. In DNA, the CDR3 is TGTGCCAGCACCTGGACTAGCGGTTACACAGATACGCAGTATTTT. As protein: CASTWTSGYTDTQYF.

The V gene is TRBV6-5, the J gene TRBJ2-7; TRBD1 matches at 10 bases. V was pared by 4 bases and J by 7 bases, with 7 bases of the junction left unmatched. The germline V gene encodes CDR1 MNHEY and CDR2 SVGAGI. The CDR3 runs 14 residues. CDR3 sequence: CASSSAGQGKEQYF. For the CDR3, the DNA is TGTGCCAGCAGTTCCGCGGGACAGGGGAAAGAGCAGTACTTC.